This passage covers 5 T cell receptor beta chains from one sample sequenced in a study of lymphopenia after photon versus proton radiotherapy. Profiled with immunoSEQ multiplex PCR; TCRdb holds only in-frame clones, not every one. The table has over 20,000 clones, roughly four fifths seen once. The sequences come from peripheral blood, collected from a patient treated with photon-based radiotherapy. The receptors come from a woman aged 45-65 years with pancreatic cancer.

The rearrangement uses TRBV5-1 and TRBJ2-7, with TRBD1 identical over 11 bases. Germline-derived CDR1 and CDR2 are SGHRS and YFSETQ. This CDR3 contains 15 residues. V dropped 4 bases and J dropped 4; count of bases not matched to a gene: 7. The CDR3 loop reads CASSRAGQGVYEQYF. CDR3 sequence (DNA): TGCGCCAGCAGCCGGGCGGGACAGGGGGTTTACGAGCAGTACTTC.

V and J are TRBV27 and TRBJ2-3, with 11 nucleotides matching TRBD2. The CDR3 covers 16 residues. Germline V gives CDR1 MNHEY, CDR2 SMNVEV (reference sequence). Germline trimming cut 4 bases from V and 2 bases from J; bases unmatched to any gene: 5. In nucleotides, the CDR3 is TGTGCCAGCAGTTCGCTAGCGGGAGGCCCCACAGATACGCAGTATTTT. It specifies CASSSLAGGPTDTQYF.

The V gene is TRBV14, the J gene TRBJ2-1; TRBD2 is a possible D gene (6 bases). Germline V gene data show CDR1 as SGHDN and CDR2 as FVKESK. The CDR3 sequence is 16 residues long. Trimming removed 0 bases from V and 0 bases from J, with 9 bases in between. For the CDR3, the DNA is TGTGCCAGCAGCCAAGATCCCGGGGGCTCCTACAATGAGCAGTTCTTC. Protein sequence: CASSQDPGGSYNEQFF.

This clone was picked up a small number of times. The chain carries TRBV5-5 and TRBJ2-1; the match to TRBD2 covers 8 bases. CDR1 and CDR2 from the germline V gene are SGHKS and YYEKEE (reference sequence). The CDR3 runs to 15 residues. The trim removed 4 bases at V and 4 bases at J, leaving 7 bases unmatched. The CDR3 DNA reads TGTGCCAGCAGCATGACTAGCGCGGCATACAATGAGCAGTTCTTC. Translated, it gives CASSMTSAAYNEQFF.

The chain employs TRBV4-3 and TRBJ1-4; D perhaps matches TRBD1 (6 bases). The ends were cut back, 2 bases at V and 9 bases at J, with 13 bases in the middle. CDR1 and CDR2 (germline): LGHNA, YSLEER. The CDR3 is 14 residues long. CDR3 residues: CASSQSGGTQKLFF. The DNA of the CDR3 is TGCGCCAGCAGCCAATCTGGGGGCACTCAAAAACTGTTTTTT.